Following are 21 T cell receptor beta chains from one sample sequenced in a study of T cells in women clearing cervical HPV infection. Only in-frame clones appear in the TCRdb table, and some are missing; sequencing was by immunoSEQ multiplex PCR. Here the sample table reports about 28,000 clones. Sequenced sample: blood buffy coat. The receptors here all came from a woman between 18 and 70 years old with a cervical HPV16 infection that either progressed to CIN3+ or cleared (not recorded which).

Turning to this clone: Coverage ceases 3 residues before the CDR3 finishes, and the germline J gene fills in the end. The chain recombines TRBV18 with TRBJ1-5, with 7 nucleotides matching TRBD1. The CDR3 sequence is 15 residues long. CDR1 KGHSH and CDR2 LQKENI come from the germline V gene. V lost 5 bases and J lost 8; bases outside the gene matches: 12. The CDR3 DNA, read in part, is TGTGCCAGCTCATTACGACAGGGTATTTTGGAGCCC. Translated: CASSLRQGILEP. The complete CDR3 protein is CASSLRQGILEPQHF.

As for this clone: The read finishes 3 residues shy of the CDR3 end, and the germline J gene is used to complete it. The chain is built from TRBV20-1 and TRBJ2-5; TRBD1 might be the D (6 bases). The V end lost 4 bases, the J end lost 2 bases, and 11 bases lay between the germline ends. The CDR3 consists of 13 residues. Germline CDR1 DFQATT, CDR2 SNEGSKA (reference sequence). CDR3 DNA, as far as it was read: TGCAGTGCTATAGGGGGTTTTCAAGAGACC. It translates to CSAIGGFQET. In full, the CDR3 is CSAIGGFQETQYF.

Turning to this clone: The observed sequence ends 3 residues before the CDR3 terminus, with the missing tail filled in from the germline J gene. The chain carries TRBV13 and TRBJ2-3; TRBD2 aligns across 11 bases. Germline-derived CDR1 and CDR2 are PRHDT and FYEKMQ (reference sequence). The trim removed 3 bases at V and 2 bases at J, leaving 1 base unmatched. The CDR3 contains 15 residues. The CDR3 here is CASSLTSGVTDTQYF. CDR3 DNA, as far as it was read: TGTGCCAGCAGCTTGACTAGCGGGGTCACAGATACG.

With regard to this clone: With the read ending 3 residues before the CDR3 end, the germline J gene is used to fill in that end. This sequence joins TRBV10-1 and TRBJ2-1; 9 bases line up with TRBD2. From germline, CDR1 is WNHNN and CDR2 SYGVQD (reference sequence). Germline trimming cut 0 bases from V and 6 bases from J; bases unmatched to any gene: 6. This CDR3 region has 16 residues. The part of the CDR3 DNA that was read is TGCGCCAGCAGTGAGTCGGTAGCGGGAGAATCCAATGAG. Translating gives CASSESVAGESNE. The entire CDR3 is CASSESVAGESNEQFF.

To note about this clone: The CDR3 extends 3 residues past the end of the read, so its final part is completed from the germline J gene. Other DNA variants within this sample encode the same CDR3. This rearrangement joins TRBV9 to TRBJ2-3; unclear D gene. Germline values: CDR1 SGDLS, CDR2 YYNGEE. This CDR3 spans 12 amino acids. Trimming took off 4 bases at V and 5 bases at J, with 8 bases between the two ends. The CDR3 DNA, read in part, is TGTGCCAGCAGCCCGCGGCTAGATACG. Protein: CASSPRLDT. The whole CDR3 is CASSPRLDTQYF.

Note on this clone: Germline is not matched at one junction end, which may reflect a read error. The observed sequence ends 3 residues before the CDR3 terminus, with the missing tail filled in from the germline J gene. The sample has other DNA sequences that encode this CDR3 too. This chain uses TRBV18 with TRBJ1-1; TRBD1 matches at 8 bases. This CDR3 spans 14 amino acids. Germline-derived CDR1 and CDR2 are KGHSH and LQKENI. CDR3 protein: CASSPGQGRTEAFF. CDR3 DNA, as far as it was read: TGTGCTAGCTCACCTGGACAGGGTCGTACTGAA.

Regarding this clone: Read coverage stops 3 residues before the CDR3 terminus; the germline J gene supplies the remainder. The chain links TRBV9 to TRBJ2-3; D is perhaps TRBD1 (6 bases). V dropped 3 bases and J dropped 0 bases, with 11 bases sitting between them. The CDR3 totals 15 residues. Germline assignment: CDR1 SGDLS and CDR2 YYNGEE. The part of the CDR3 DNA that was read is TGTGCCAGCAGCGGACAGGACACTAGCACAGATACG. Translated: CASSGQDTSTDT. The CDR3 in full is CASSGQDTSTDTQYF.

Comment on this clone: The observed sequence ends 3 residues before the CDR3 terminus, with the missing tail filled in from the germline J gene. This rearrangement joins TRBV7-9 to TRBJ1-2, with a weak D call TRBD1 (5 bases). The CDR3 has 13 amino acids. Trimming removed 7 bases at V and 4 bases at J, with 13 bases between. The germline V gene has CDR1 SEHNR and CDR2 FQNEAQ (reference sequence). This chain's CDR3 is CASTDRGGYGYTF. The covered CDR3 bases are TGTGCCAGCACCGACCGGGGGGGCTATGGC.

On this clone itself: The sequenced fragment ends 3 residues before the CDR3 boundary, so the rest is inferred from the germline J gene. The chain carries TRBV6-1 and TRBJ1-2; tentatively, D is TRBD1 (5 bases). The CDR3 consists of 14 residues. The germline CDR1 and CDR2 sequences are MNHNS and SASEGT. The DNA read from the CDR3 is TGTGCCAGCAGTGAAGCAAGGGGCACAGATACC. Translated, it gives CASSEARGTDT. The full CDR3 is CASSEARGTDTYTF.

Points on this clone: The read terminates 3 residues before the CDR3 end, so the remaining end is supplied by the germline J gene. This chain connects TRBV18 to TRBJ2-4, with a weak D call TRBD2 (7 bases). CDR3 size: 15 residues. The germline V gene has CDR1 KGHSH and CDR2 LQKENI. CDR3 region: CASSPGGAPNYGQYF. Partial CDR3 DNA: TGTGCCAGCTCACCAGGGGGGGCTCCTAACTATGGT.

For this clone: The read ends 3 residues early relative to the CDR3; the germline J gene fills the gap. The chain recombines TRBV7-2 with TRBJ2-5; TRBD2 aligns across 10 bases. This CDR3 has 16 amino acids. Per germline, CDR1 SGHTA and CDR2 FQGNSA. The J segment lost 6 bases and the V segment lost 0 bases, leaving 7 bases of the junction unmatched. The CDR3 protein is CASSLAGGTSGKTQYF. The sequenced part of the CDR3 DNA is TGTGCCAGCAGCTTAGCAGGGGGTACTAGCGGGAAGACC.

In the case of this clone: The germline gene is not matched at one end of the junction; a read error may be the cause. Partial CDR3 DNA: TGTTCCAGCAGCTTGGGGCCCCTTACAGATACG. This codes for CSSSLGPLTDT. The whole CDR3 sequence reads CSSSLGPLTDTQYF. V usage is TRBV7-2 and J usage is TRBJ2-3; a weak D match, TRBD1 (5 bases). The observed sequence ends 3 residues before the CDR3 terminus, with the missing tail filled in from the germline J gene. CDR1 and CDR2 (germline): SGHTA, FQGNSA. This CDR3 has 14 amino acids.

Points on this clone: The read ends 3 residues early relative to the CDR3; the germline J gene fills the gap. The chain combines TRBV20-1 with TRBJ2-5; perhaps TRBD2 as D (5 bases). The CDR3 runs 12 residues. V was clipped by 6 bases and J by 5 bases, with 13 bases between them. CDR1 DFQATT and CDR2 SNEGSKA come from the germline V gene (reference sequence). The CDR3 spells CSAHFERETQYF. The covered CDR3 bases are TGCAGTGCCCACTTTGAGCGGGAGACC.

This clone is medium-sized by frequency. The CDR3 is cut off 3 residues early in the read; its end comes from the germline J gene. This sequence joins TRBV7-3 and TRBJ1-1; possible D gene TRBD1, 5 bases. CDR1 is SGHTA, CDR2 FQGTGA, per germline. This CDR3 is built from 13 residues. Between the trimmed V and J ends, which lost 2 bases and 2 bases, there was a span of 6 bases. The CDR3 DNA, read in part, is TGTGCCAGCAGCTTAGACAGAAACACTGAA. This gives the protein CASSLDRNTE. The entire CDR3 protein reads CASSLDRNTEAFF.

This clone registers medium-sized by frequency. The CDR3 goes on 3 residues after the read ends, and that part is filled in from the germline J gene. The sample holds other DNA sequences that translate to the same CDR3. The V gene is TRBV30, the J gene TRBJ2-7; TRBD2 agrees at 11 bases. Germline V lookup: CDR1 GTSNPN, CDR2 SVGIG (reference sequence). The CDR3 consists of 15 residues. J lost 6 bases, V lost 2 bases, and 9 bases had no gene match. The CDR3: CAWSSRGLAGGEQYF. CDR3 DNA (partial): TGTGCCTGGAGTTCCCGGGGGCTAGCGGGAGGCGAG. Complete variable domain (other parts from reference TRBV30 and TRBJ2-7): SQTIHQWPATLVQPVGSPLSLECTVEGTSNPNLYWYRQAAGRGLQLLFYSVGIGQISSEVPQNLSASRPQDRQFILSSKKLLLSDSGFYLCAWSSRGLAGGEQYFGPGTRLTVT.

Details on this clone: The read terminates 3 residues before the CDR3 end, so the remaining end is supplied by the germline J gene. J is TRBJ1-2 and V is TRBV2; TRBD1 agrees at 7 bases. The CDR3 is made up of 14 amino acids. Trimming cost V 5 bases and J 7 bases; bases outside gene matches: 10. Germline assignment: CDR1 SNHLY and CDR2 FYNNEI. CDR3 protein: CASSLREGQSGYTF. CDR3 DNA (partial): TGTGCCAGCAGTCTGCGGGAGGGACAGTCTGGC.

Turning to this clone: The read is 3 residues too short to cover the CDR3 end, so that end is filled in from the germline J gene. V and J are TRBV28 and TRBJ1-5, with 8 bases identical to TRBD1. V was clipped by 5 bases and J by 6 bases; unmatched bases: 6. The CDR3 is 14 residues long. From germline, CDR1 is MDHEN and CDR2 SYDVKM. This CDR3 reads CASSKDRVGQPQHF. CDR3 DNA, as far as it was read: TGTGCCAGCAGTAAGGACAGGGTAGGTCAGCCC.

As to this clone: The observed sequence ends 3 residues before the CDR3 terminus, with the missing tail filled in from the germline J gene. This rearrangement joins TRBV2 to TRBJ2-1; D perhaps matches TRBD1 (8 bases). V was clipped by 4 bases and J by 3 bases, with 13 bases between them. The CDR3 has 15 residues. CDR1 and CDR2 (germline): SNHLY, FYNNEI. The covered CDR3 bases are TGTGCCAGCAGTGGCACAGGGGGGGGCTACAATGAG. Its translation is CASSGTGGGYNE. The CDR3 as a whole reads CASSGTGGGYNEQFF.

CDR3 DNA (partial): TGTGCCAGTACCAAACAGGGGACGACAACTAATGAAAAA. Encoded protein: CASTKQGTTTNEK. The entire CDR3 reads CASTKQGTTTNEKLFF. The chain joins TRBV19 to TRBJ1-4; 7 nucleotides agree with TRBD1. The read is 3 residues too short to cover the CDR3 end, so that end is filled in from the germline J gene. From germline, CDR1 is LNHDA and CDR2 SQIVND (reference sequence). The junction had 8 bases not matched to a gene; V was cut back by 7 bases and J by 0 bases. The CDR3 spans 16 residues.

Turning to this clone: The read is 3 residues too short to cover the CDR3 end, so that end is filled in from the germline J gene. The rearrangement links TRBV18 to TRBJ1-2; no clear D. Germline values: CDR1 KGHSH, CDR2 LQKENI. The CDR3 is 14 residues long. The CDR3 spells CASSPGFVLDTYTF. CDR3 DNA (partial): TGTGCCAGCTCACCAGGTTTTGTCCTAGATACC.

A note on this clone: With the read ending 3 residues before the CDR3 end, the germline J gene is used to fill in that end. The chain joins TRBV14 to TRBJ1-2; TRBD1 aligns across 10 bases. Germline CDR1 SGHDN, CDR2 FVKESK. The CDR3 length is 17 residues. After removal of 2 bases from V and 2 bases from J, the junction contained 8 bases not matched to a gene. The CDR3 DNA, read in part, is TGTGCCAGCAGCCAACTAACCTCGGGACAGGGGAACTATGGC. Its protein product is CASSQLTSGQGNYG. The whole CDR3 protein reads CASSQLTSGQGNYGYTF.